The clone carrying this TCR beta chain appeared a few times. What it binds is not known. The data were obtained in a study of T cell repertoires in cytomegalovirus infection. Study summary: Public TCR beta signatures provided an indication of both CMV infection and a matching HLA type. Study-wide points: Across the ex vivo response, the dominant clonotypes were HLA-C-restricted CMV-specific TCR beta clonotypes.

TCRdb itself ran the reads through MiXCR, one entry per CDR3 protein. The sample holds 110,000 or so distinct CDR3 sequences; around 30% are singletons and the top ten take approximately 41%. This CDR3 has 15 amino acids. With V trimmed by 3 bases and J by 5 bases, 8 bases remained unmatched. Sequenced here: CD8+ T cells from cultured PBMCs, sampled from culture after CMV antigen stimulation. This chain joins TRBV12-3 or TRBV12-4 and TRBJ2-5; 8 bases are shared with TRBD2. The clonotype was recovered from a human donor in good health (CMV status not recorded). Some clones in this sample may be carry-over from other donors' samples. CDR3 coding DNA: TGTGCCAGCAGTTTCCTTTTAGCGGGAAATGAGACCCAGTACTTC. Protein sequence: CASSFLLAGNETQYF.